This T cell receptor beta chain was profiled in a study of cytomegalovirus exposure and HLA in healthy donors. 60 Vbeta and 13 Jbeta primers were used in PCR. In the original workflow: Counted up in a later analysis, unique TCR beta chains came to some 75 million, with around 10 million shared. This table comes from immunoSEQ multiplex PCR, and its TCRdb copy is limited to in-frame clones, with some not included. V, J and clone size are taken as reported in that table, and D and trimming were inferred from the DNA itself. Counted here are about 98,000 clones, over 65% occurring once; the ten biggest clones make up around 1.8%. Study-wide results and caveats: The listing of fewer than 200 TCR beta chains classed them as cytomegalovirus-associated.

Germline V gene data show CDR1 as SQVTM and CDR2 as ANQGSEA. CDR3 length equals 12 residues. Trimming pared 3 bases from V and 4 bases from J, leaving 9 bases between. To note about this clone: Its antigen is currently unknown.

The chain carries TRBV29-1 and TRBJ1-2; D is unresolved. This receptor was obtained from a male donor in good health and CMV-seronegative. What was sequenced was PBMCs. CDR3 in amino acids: CSVDVVGYGYTF. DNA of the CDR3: TGCAGCGTTGACGTGGTCGGCTATGGCTACACCTTC.